The clone carrying this T cell receptor (beta chain) was counted only a few times. The antigen remains undetermined. These data come from a study of molecular identifiers for immune sequencing clone quantification. Across the study: In replicates, RNA taken from approximately 20,000 or 100,000 naive CD8 cells was divided five ways, and four portions underwent sequencing. Broader study findings: Clones exceeding 20 RNA copies carried over 97% of effector molecules but under 1% of naive-cell molecules.

TCRdb called the PCR reads again in MiXCR, with one record for every CDR3 protein. The table records around 300,000 distinct CDR3 sequences, about a quarter of them present only once. The CDR3 runs 15 residues. Trimming stripped 8 bases from V and 6 bases from J, with 23 bases between. Germline-derived CDR1 and CDR2 are GTSNPN and SVGIG (reference sequence). Isolation of naive CD8 T cells was achieved by sorting on a CD8+CD4-CCR7+CD45RA+ phenotype. Material: naive CD8+ T cells from blood, with Jurkat cell RNA spiked in. As to subset: FACS-sorted CD8+CD4-CCR7+CD45RA+ naive T cells. This clonotype was sampled from a human donor in good health. Some libraries in this study had Jurkat cell RNA spiked in. The chain links TRBV30 to TRBJ2-1, with a tentative D call TRBD2 (5 bases). The CDR3 DNA is TGTGCCCTTACCATCTGGGGTGGACTGGGCAATGAGCAGTTCTTC. Translation gives CALTIWGGLGNEQFF.